This T cell receptor (beta chain) was captured in a study of immune evolution from preneoplasia to lung adenocarcinoma. Study results and limitations: Later-stage lesions seemingly showed higher T cell density and diversity than normal lung. Top clone share appeared to fall from AAH through AIS, MIA, adenocarcinoma.

Sequencing was performed with immunoSEQ multiplex PCR; in TCRdb, only in-frame clones are kept and a portion is missing. Of under 8,500 clones listed, around 82% were seen once; the top ten hold roughly 6.1%. For this clone: The antigen remains unidentified.

Trimming removed 6 bases from V and 1 base from J; junction bases left unmatched: 4. The CDR3 has 15 amino acids. From germline, CDR1 is MNHEY and CDR2 SVGAGI. This TCR came from a person in their sixties or seventies with lung adenocarcinoma. The material sequenced was FFPE adjacent normal lung tissue. The chain uses TRBV6-5 and TRBJ2-3, with TRBD2 matching 10 bases. The CDR3 coding sequence is TGTGCCAGCAGGGGTGGACTAGCGGGCACAGATACGCAGTATTTT. Translating it yields CASRGGLAGTDTQYF.